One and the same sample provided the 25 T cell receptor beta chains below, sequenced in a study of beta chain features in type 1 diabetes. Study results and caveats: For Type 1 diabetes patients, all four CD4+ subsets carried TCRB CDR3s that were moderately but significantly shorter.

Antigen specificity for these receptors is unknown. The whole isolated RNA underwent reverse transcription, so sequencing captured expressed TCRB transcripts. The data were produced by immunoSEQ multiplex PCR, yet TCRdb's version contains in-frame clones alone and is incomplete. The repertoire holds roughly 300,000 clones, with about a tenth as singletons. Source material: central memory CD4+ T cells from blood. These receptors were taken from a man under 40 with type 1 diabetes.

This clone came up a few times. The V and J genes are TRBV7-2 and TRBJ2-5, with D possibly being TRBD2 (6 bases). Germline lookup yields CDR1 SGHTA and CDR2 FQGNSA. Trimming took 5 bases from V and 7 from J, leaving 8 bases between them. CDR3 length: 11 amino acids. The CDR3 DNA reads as TGTGCCAGCAGCCTCGGGGGGACCCAGTACTTC. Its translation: CASSLGGTQYF.

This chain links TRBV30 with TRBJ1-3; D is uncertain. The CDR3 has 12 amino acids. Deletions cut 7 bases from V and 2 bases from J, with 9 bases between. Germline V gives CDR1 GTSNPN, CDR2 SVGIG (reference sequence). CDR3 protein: CASTGTGNTIYF. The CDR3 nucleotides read TGTGCCTCCACCGGCACTGGAAACACCATATATTTT.

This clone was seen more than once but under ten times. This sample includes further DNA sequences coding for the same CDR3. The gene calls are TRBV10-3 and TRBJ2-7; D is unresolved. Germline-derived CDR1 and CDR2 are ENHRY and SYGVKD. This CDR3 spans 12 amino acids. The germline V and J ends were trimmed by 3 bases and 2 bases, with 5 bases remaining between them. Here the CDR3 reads CAISDRTYEQYF. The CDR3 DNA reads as TGTGCCATCAGTGACCGGACCTACGAGCAGTACTTC.

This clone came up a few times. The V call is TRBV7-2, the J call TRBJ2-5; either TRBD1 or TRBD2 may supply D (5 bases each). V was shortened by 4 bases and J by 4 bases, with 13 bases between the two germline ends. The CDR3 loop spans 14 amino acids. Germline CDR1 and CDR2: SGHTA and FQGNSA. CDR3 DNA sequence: TGTGCCAGCAGCTCCGGGACCTGGGGAGAGACCCAGTACTTC. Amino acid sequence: CASSSGTWGETQYF.

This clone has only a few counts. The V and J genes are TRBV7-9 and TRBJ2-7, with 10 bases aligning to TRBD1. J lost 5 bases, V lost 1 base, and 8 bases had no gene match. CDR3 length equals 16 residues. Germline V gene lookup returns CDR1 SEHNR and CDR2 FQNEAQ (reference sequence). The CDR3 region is CASSLGGTGTGDEQYF. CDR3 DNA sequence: TGTGCCAGCAGCTTAGGGGGAACCGGGACAGGGGACGAGCAGTACTTC.

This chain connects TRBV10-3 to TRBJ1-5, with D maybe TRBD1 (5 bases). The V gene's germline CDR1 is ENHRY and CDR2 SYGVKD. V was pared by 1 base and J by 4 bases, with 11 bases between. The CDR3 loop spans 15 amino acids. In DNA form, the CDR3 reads TGTGCCATCAGTGAGTTACAGGAACTTAATCAGCCCCAGCATTTT. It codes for CAISELQELNQPQHF.

The CDR3, as DNA: TGTGCCAGCAGGCCGCAAGAGACCCAGTACTTC. Protein product: CASRPQETQYF. The V gene is TRBV2, the J gene TRBJ2-5; D gene unclear. The V gene's germline CDR1 is SNHLY and CDR2 FYNNEI. The germline V and J ends were trimmed by 6 bases and 2 bases, with 4 bases remaining between them. The length of the CDR3 is 11 residues.

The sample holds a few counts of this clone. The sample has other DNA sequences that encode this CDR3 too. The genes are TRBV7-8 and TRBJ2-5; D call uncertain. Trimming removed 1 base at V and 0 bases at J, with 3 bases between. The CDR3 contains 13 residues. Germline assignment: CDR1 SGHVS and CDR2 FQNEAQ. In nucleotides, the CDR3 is TGTGCCAGCAGCTTAGACTACCAAGAGACCCAGTACTTC. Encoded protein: CASSLDYQETQYF.

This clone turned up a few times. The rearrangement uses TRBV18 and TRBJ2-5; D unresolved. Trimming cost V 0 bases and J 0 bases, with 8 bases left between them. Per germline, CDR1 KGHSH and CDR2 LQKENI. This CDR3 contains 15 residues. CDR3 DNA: TGTGCCAGCTCACCACCGAGTGGGTACCAAGAGACCCAGTACTTC. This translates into CASSPPSGYQETQYF.

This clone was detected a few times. The CDR3 nucleotides read TGCGCCAGCAGCCAAGATTTGAGAGAGCCTGAAGCTTTCTTT. This translates into CASSQDLREPEAFF. V gene TRBV4-3 combines with J gene TRBJ1-1, with unresolved D. The CDR3 extends over 14 amino acids. V lost 0 bases to trimming and J lost 6 bases, with 11 bases between them. Germline assignment: CDR1 LGHNA and CDR2 YSLEER.

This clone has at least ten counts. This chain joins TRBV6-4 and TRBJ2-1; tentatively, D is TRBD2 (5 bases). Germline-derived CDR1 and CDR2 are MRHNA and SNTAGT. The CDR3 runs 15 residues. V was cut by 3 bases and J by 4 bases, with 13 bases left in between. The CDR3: CASSEQTTDYNEQFF. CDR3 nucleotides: TGTGCCAGCAGTGAACAGACTACCGATTACAATGAGCAGTTCTTC.

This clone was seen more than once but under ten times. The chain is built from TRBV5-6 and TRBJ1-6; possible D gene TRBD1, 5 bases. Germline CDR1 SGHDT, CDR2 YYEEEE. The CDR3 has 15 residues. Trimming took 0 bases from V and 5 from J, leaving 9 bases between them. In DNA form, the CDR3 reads TGTGCCAGCAGCTTGGTTGGGACGGATAATTCACCCCTCCACTTT. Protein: CASSLVGTDNSPLHF.

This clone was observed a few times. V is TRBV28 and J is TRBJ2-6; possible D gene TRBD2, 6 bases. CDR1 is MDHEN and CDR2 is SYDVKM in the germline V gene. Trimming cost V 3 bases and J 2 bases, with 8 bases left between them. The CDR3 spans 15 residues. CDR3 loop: CASSLRGAGANVLTF. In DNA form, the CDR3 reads TGTGCCAGCAGTTTGCGGGGAGCTGGGGCCAACGTCCTGACTTTC.

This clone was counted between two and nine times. The CDR3 protein is CASSPPGVGTDTQYF. CDR3 sequence (DNA): TGTGCCAGCTCACCACCGGGGGTTGGCACAGATACGCAGTATTTT. The chain uses TRBV18 and TRBJ2-3; possibly TRBD1 or TRBD2 for D (5 bases each). This CDR3 comprises 15 residues. Germline loops: CDR1 KGHSH, CDR2 LQKENI. V was cut by 0 bases and J by 1 base, with 8 bases left in between.

The CDR3 here is CASRAGPRNEQFF. CDR3 bases: TGTGCCAGCAGAGCGGGACCTAGGAATGAGCAGTTCTTC. The chain recombines TRBV6-6 with TRBJ2-1, with 7 nucleotides matching TRBD2. The CDR3 spans 13 residues. V gave up 6 bases and J gave up 7 bases; unmatched junction bases: 6. The V gene's germline CDR1 is MNHNY and CDR2 SVGAGI (reference sequence).

As DNA, the CDR3 is TGTGCCAGCAGTGAACCCGATCTTATTTTTAGGCAGGGGACTGAAGCTTTCTTT. Its protein is CASSEPDLIFRQGTEAFF. This sequence joins TRBV2 and TRBJ1-1, with D perhaps matching TRBD1 (6 bases). V lost 2 bases and J 5 bases, leaving 24 bases between the germline ends. The germline V gene encodes CDR1 SNHLY and CDR2 FYNNEI. The CDR3 is 18 residues long.

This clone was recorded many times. The CDR3 is CASSLTKGQTPLHF. Here the CDR3 DNA reads TGTGCCAGCAGCTTAACGAAGGGACAGACACCCCTCCACTTT. The J gene is TRBJ1-6, the V gene TRBV7-2, with 7 bases matching TRBD1. The germline V gene encodes CDR1 SGHTA and CDR2 FQGNSA. The junction had 6 bases not matched to a gene; V was cut back by 2 bases and J by 11 bases. CDR3 length: 14 amino acids. Full variable domain (outside the CDR3, taken from reference TRBV7-2 and TRBJ1-6): GAGVSQSPSNKVTEKGKDVELRCDPISGHTALYWYRQSLGQGLEFLIYFQGNSAPDKSGLPSDRFSAERTGGSVSTLTIQRTQQEDSAVYLCASSLTKGQTPLHFGNGTRLTVT.

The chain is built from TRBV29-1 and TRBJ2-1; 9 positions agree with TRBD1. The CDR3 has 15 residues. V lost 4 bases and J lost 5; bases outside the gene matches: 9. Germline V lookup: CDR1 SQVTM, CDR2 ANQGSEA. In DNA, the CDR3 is TGCAGCGTTGGGTTTGGGACAGGGCCAAACAATGAGCAGTTCTTC. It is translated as CSVGFGTGPNNEQFF.

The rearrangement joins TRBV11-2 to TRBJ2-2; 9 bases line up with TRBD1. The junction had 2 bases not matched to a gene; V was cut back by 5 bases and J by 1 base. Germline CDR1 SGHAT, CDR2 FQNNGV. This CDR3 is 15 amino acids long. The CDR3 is CASSADRGNTGELFF. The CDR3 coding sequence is TGTGCCAGCAGCGCGGACAGGGGGAACACCGGGGAGCTGTTTTTT.

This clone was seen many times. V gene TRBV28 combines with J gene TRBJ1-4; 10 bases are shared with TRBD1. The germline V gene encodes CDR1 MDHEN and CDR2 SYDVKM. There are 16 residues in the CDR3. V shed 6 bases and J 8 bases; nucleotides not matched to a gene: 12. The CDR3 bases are TGTGCCAGCAGCATTAGTGGGACAGGGGAAAGCGAAAAACTGTTTTTT. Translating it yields CASSISGTGESEKLFF.

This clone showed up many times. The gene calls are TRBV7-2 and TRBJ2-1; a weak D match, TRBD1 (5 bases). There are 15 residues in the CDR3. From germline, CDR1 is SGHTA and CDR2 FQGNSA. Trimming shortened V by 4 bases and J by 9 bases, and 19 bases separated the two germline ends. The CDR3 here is CASSSIGAMETEQFF. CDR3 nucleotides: TGTGCCAGCAGCTCGATAGGGGCAATGGAGACTGAGCAGTTCTTC.

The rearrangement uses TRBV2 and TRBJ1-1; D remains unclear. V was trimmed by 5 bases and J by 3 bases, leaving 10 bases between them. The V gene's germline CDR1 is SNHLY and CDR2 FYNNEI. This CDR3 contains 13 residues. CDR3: CASSTLWDTEAFF. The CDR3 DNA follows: TGTGCCAGCAGTACCCTGTGGGACACTGAAGCTTTCTTT.

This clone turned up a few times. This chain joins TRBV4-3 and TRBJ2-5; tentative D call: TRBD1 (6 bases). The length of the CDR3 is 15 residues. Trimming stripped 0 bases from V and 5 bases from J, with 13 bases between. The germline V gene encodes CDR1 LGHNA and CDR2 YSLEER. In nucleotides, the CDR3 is TGCGCCAGCAGCCAAGACGCCGGACAGAGGGAGACCCAGTACTTC. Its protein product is CASSQDAGQRETQYF.

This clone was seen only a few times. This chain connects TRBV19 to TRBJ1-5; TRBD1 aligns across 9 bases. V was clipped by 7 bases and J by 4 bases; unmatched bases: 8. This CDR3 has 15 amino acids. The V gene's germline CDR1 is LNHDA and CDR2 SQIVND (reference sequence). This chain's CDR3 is CASKNRDRENQPQHF. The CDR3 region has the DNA TGTGCCAGTAAGAACCGGGACAGGGAGAATCAGCCCCAGCATTTT.

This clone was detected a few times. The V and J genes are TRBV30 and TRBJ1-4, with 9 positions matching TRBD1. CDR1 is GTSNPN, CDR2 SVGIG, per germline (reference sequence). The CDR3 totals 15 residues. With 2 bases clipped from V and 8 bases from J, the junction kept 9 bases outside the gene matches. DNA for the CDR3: TGTGCCTGGAGTCCTATACAGGGGGCAAGGGAAAAACTGTTTTTT. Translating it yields CAWSPIQGAREKLFF.